A single sample gave rise to the 20 T cell receptor beta chains below, sequenced in a study of control samples from healthy donors and cancer patients. TCRdb's table, derived via immunoSEQ multiplex PCR, lists solely in-frame clones and lacks some. The repertoire holds some 120,000 clones, with 88% as singletons. The specimen was blood. These receptors came from a woman between 70 and 85 years old in good health.

This chain links TRBV6-5 with TRBJ1-4; TRBD1 aligns across 10 bases. The CDR3 extends over 16 amino acids. Germline values: CDR1 MNHEY, CDR2 SVGAGI. Trimming removed 0 bases from V and 8 bases from J; junction bases left unmatched: 6. CDR3 in DNA: TGTGCCAGCAGTTACTCCCCGGGACAGGGGCCGGAAAAACTGTTTTTT. Its translation is CASSYSPGQGPEKLFF.

The chain is built from TRBV7-8 and TRBJ1-4, with 7 bases aligning to TRBD1. The CDR3 contains 16 residues. After removal of 1 base from V and 5 bases from J, the junction contained 7 bases not matched to a gene. Germline CDR1 SGHVS, CDR2 FQNEAQ. The CDR3 sequence: CASSLGYRGSNEKLFF. CDR3 sequence (DNA): TGTGCCAGCAGCTTAGGTTACAGGGGATCAAATGAAAAACTGTTTTTT.

In its sample, this clone was seen a few times. The chain carries TRBV6-5 and TRBJ1-1; D is unresolved. Germline V gene data show CDR1 as MNHEY and CDR2 as SVGAGI. The CDR3 extends over 13 amino acids. Trimming took off 6 bases at V and 0 bases at J, with 8 bases between the two ends. CDR3 bases: TGTGCCAGCAGCTCTCGCATGAACACTGAAGCTTTCTTT. As protein: CASSSRMNTEAFF.

This rearrangement joins TRBV18 to TRBJ1-2; D not resolved. This CDR3 contains 14 residues. V was cut by 0 bases and J by 0 bases, with 5 bases left in between. Per germline, CDR1 KGHSH and CDR2 LQKENI. The CDR3 region is CASSPPAANYGYTF. CDR3 nucleotide sequence: TGTGCCAGCTCACCACCGGCAGCTAACTATGGCTACACCTTC.

This chain joins TRBV5-6 and TRBJ1-2, with TRBD1 matching over 7 bases. The CDR3 sequence is 14 residues long. The V gene end was trimmed by 3 bases and the J gene end by 4 bases; junction bases not matched to a gene: 6. CDR1 and CDR2 from the germline V gene are SGHDT and YYEEEE. CDR3 nucleotide sequence: TGTGCCAGCAGCTCCGGGGACAGCTCCTATGGCTACACCTTC. Protein sequence: CASSSGDSSYGYTF.

The J gene is TRBJ2-3, the V gene TRBV5-1, with D possibly called TRBD1 or TRBD2 (6 bases each). The V gene lost 1 base and the J gene lost 2 bases, with 11 bases spanning the gap. CDR1 SGHRS and CDR2 YFSETQ come from the germline V gene. The CDR3 has 15 amino acids. The CDR3 coding sequence is TGCGCCAGCAGCTTGAGGGGGGTCCCCACAGATACGCAGTATTTT. Translating gives CASSLRGVPTDTQYF. The whole variable domain, remainder taken from reference TRBV5-1 and TRBJ2-3, is KAGVTQTPRYLIKTRGQQVTLSCSPISGHRSVSWYQQTPGQGLQFLFEYFSETQRNKGNFPGRFSGRQFSNSRSEMNVSTLELGDSALYLCASSLRGVPTDTQYFGPGTRLTVL.

The V gene is TRBV6-5, the J gene TRBJ1-2, with 9 bases matching TRBD1. The CDR3 length is 16 residues. Germline CDR1 MNHEY, CDR2 SVGAGI. V lost 2 bases and J lost 2; bases outside the gene matches: 6. The DNA for the CDR3 is TGTGCCAGCAGTTACCTTGACGGGACAGGGAACTATGGCTACACCTTC. Its protein is CASSYLDGTGNYGYTF.

The chain joins TRBV7-2 to TRBJ1-1; D perhaps matches TRBD1 (5 bases). The CDR3 covers 13 residues. The V gene lost 3 bases and the J gene lost 8 bases, with 13 bases spanning the gap. Germline V lookup: CDR1 SGHTA, CDR2 FQGNSA. CDR3 in amino acids: CASSFTGREEAFF. The CDR3 DNA reads as TGTGCCAGCAGCTTTACGGGCAGGGAAGAAGCTTTCTTT.

This clone was detected once. The V gene is TRBV6-5, the J gene TRBJ1-1; 8 bases agree with TRBD1. V trimming: 4 bases; J trimming: 4 bases; junction bases outside the gene matches: 11. The CDR3 consists of 16 residues. Germline V gives CDR1 MNHEY, CDR2 SVGAGI. The CDR3 region has the DNA TGTGCCAGCAGTTCCAACCCTAGGACAGGGCGCACTGAAGCTTTCTTT. Translation: CASSSNPRTGRTEAFF.

The chain couples TRBV24-1 to TRBJ2-3; no firm D call. CDR1 is KGHDR, CDR2 SFDVKD, per germline. Trimming removed 6 bases at V and 1 base at J, with 10 bases between. CDR3 length equals 14 residues. The CDR3 reads CATSTALGTDTQYF. The CDR3 nucleotides are TGTGCCACCAGTACGGCATTGGGCACAGATACGCAGTATTTT.

V and J are TRBV18 and TRBJ1-5; tentatively, D is TRBD1 (6 bases). The CDR3 totals 15 residues. Trimming took off 3 bases at V and 3 bases at J, with 12 bases between the two ends. Per the germline V gene, CDR1 is KGHSH and CDR2 is LQKENI. CDR3 DNA sequence: TGTGCCAGCTCACCTACACAGGGCTACAATCAGCCCCAGCATTTT. Its translation: CASSPTQGYNQPQHF. Together with reference TRBV18 and TRBJ1-5, the CDR3 gives the full variable domain: NAGVMQNPRHLVRRRGQEARLRCSPMKGHSHVYWYRQLPEEGLKFMVYLQKENIIDESGMPKERFSAEFPKEGPSILRIQQVVRGDSAAYFCASSPTQGYNQPQHFGDGTRLSIL.

V usage is TRBV19 and J usage is TRBJ1-5, with D perhaps matching TRBD1 (5 bases). This CDR3 has 13 residues. V was pared by 5 bases and J by 11 bases, with 16 bases between. Germline V gene sequence: CDR1 LNHDA, CDR2 SQIVND (reference sequence). CDR3 residues: CASSEAGSRAQHF. The CDR3, as DNA: TGTGCCAGTAGTGAAGCAGGGTCCCGGGCCCAGCATTTT. The full variable domain, rest sourced from reference TRBV19 and TRBJ1-5, is DGGITQSPKYLFRKEGQNVTLSCEQNLNHDAMYWYRQDPGQGLRLIYYSQIVNDFQKGDIAEGYSVSREKKESFPLTVTSAQKNPTAFYLCASSEAGSRAQHFGDGTRLSIL.

The rearrangement links TRBV29-1 to TRBJ1-4; a possible D gene is TRBD1 (5 bases). This CDR3 contains 12 residues. Germline loops: CDR1 SQVTM, CDR2 ANQGSEA. Between the trimmed V and J ends, which lost 6 bases and 6 bases, there was a span of 11 bases. CDR3 in amino acids: CSVGGGDEKLFF. CDR3 coding DNA: TGCAGCGTCGGGGGGGGTGATGAAAAACTGTTTTTT.

This chain connects TRBV18 to TRBJ2-3, with D maybe TRBD1 (6 bases). Germline values: CDR1 KGHSH, CDR2 LQKENI. V lost 6 bases and J lost 5, with 15 bases in between. This CDR3 contains 14 residues. The CDR3 reads CASSPLTGRDTQYF. In DNA form, the CDR3 reads TGTGCCAGCTCTCCGCTTACAGGGAGAGATACGCAGTATTTT.

This chain links TRBV11-3 with TRBJ2-1; maybe TRBD1 (6 bases). Germline CDR1 reads SGHNT; CDR2 reads YENEEA. V was trimmed by 5 bases and J by 0 bases, leaving 8 bases between them. This CDR3 has 14 amino acids. The CDR3 here is CASSGGHSYNEQFF. As DNA, the CDR3 is TGTGCCAGCAGCGGGGGACACTCCTACAATGAGCAGTTCTTC.

The chain has TRBV21-1 and TRBJ1-1. TRBV21-1 is termed a pseudogene. This CDR3 is 14 amino acids long. The CDR3 nucleotides read TGTGCCAGCAGCAAAGAGGGGGGGAACACTGAAGCTTTCTTT. This sequence encodes CASSKEGGNTEAFF.

The chain couples TRBV2 to TRBJ1-3; TRBD1 aligns across 9 bases. CDR3 length: 15 amino acids. In germline, CDR1 is SNHLY, CDR2 FYNNEI. The trim removed 6 bases at V and 2 bases at J, leaving 5 bases unmatched. CDR3 loop: CASRPGTGTGNTIYF. The CDR3 bases are TGTGCCAGCAGACCCGGGACAGGGACTGGAAACACCATATATTTT.

This clone was seen once. The chain couples TRBV5-1 to TRBJ2-1; no clear D gene. V was trimmed by 0 bases and J by 9 bases, leaving 13 bases between them. This CDR3 has 14 amino acids. CDR1 is SGHRS and CDR2 is YFSETQ in the germline V gene. This CDR3 is CASSLEWGLGEQFF. CDR3 bases: TGCGCCAGCAGCTTGGAGTGGGGTCTCGGTGAGCAGTTCTTC. The variable domain in full, with the rest retrieved from reference TRBV5-1 and TRBJ2-1, is KAGVTQTPRYLIKTRGQQVTLSCSPISGHRSVSWYQQTPGQGLQFLFEYFSETQRNKGNFPGRFSGRQFSNSRSEMNVSTLELGDSALYLCASSLEWGLGEQFFGPGTRLTVL.

The chain has TRBV2 and TRBJ1-1; no clear D gene. Germline lookup yields CDR1 SNHLY and CDR2 FYNNEI. Trimming left V 4 bases short and J 2 bases short, with 11 bases between. The CDR3 spans 14 residues. The chain's CDR3 is CASSVQRVNTEAFF. CDR3 nucleotide sequence: TGTGCCAGCAGTGTACAGAGAGTAAACACTGAAGCTTTCTTT.

The CDR3 spells CASNIGTGGTDTQYF. For the CDR3, the DNA is TGTGCCAGTAATATCGGGACAGGGGGCACAGATACGCAGTATTTT. This chain connects TRBV19 to TRBJ2-3; the match to TRBD1 covers 10 bases. Per the germline V gene, CDR1 is LNHDA and CDR2 is SQIVND (reference sequence). V gave up 7 bases and J gave up 1 base; unmatched junction bases: 5. The CDR3 runs 15 residues. Combining the CDR3 with reference TRBV19 and TRBJ2-3 gives the whole variable domain DGGITQSPKYLFRKEGQNVTLSCEQNLNHDAMYWYRQDPGQGLRLIYYSQIVNDFQKGDIAEGYSVSREKKESFPLTVTSAQKNPTAFYLCASNIGTGGTDTQYFGPGTRLTVL.